This T cell receptor (beta chain) was obtained from a study of cytomegalovirus exposure and HLA in healthy donors. This clone was seen only once. Per the germline V gene, CDR1 is LGHNA and CDR2 is YSLEER. Trimming removed 4 bases from V and 10 bases from J; junction bases left unmatched: 10. This CDR3 is 16 amino acids long. Generated by immunoSEQ multiplex PCR, the TCRdb table keeps only in-frame clones and is missing some. The sample includes tens of thousands of clones, approximately 90% seen only once; the top ten take about 3%. What was sequenced was PBMCs. V usage is TRBV4-3 and J usage is TRBJ2-1, with TRBD2 identical over 13 bases. The receptor was isolated from a man between 18 and 35 years old in good health and CMV-seronegative. CDR3 residues: CASSRASGTSGKEQFF. In DNA, the CDR3 is TGCGCCAGCAGCCGGGCCTCCGGGACTAGCGGGAAGGAGCAGTTCTTC.